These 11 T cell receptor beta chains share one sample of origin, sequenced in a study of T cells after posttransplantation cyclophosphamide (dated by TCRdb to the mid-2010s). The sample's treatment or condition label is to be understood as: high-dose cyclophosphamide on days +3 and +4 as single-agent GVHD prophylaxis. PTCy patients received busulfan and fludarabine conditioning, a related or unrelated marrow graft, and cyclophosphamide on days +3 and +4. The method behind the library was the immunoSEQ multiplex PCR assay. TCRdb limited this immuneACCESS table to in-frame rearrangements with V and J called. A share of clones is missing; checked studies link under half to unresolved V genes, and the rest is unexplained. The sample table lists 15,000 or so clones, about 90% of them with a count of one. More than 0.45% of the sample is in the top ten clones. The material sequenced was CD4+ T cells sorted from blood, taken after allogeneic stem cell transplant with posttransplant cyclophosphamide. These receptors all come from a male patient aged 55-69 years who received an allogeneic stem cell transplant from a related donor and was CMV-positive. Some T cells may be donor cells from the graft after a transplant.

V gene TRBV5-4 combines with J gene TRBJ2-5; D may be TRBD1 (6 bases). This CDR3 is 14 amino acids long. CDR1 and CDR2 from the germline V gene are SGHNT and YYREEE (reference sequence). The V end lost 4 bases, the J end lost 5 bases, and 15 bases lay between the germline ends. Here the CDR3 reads CASSVDSSRETQYF. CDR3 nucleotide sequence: TGTGCCAGCAGCGTGGACAGTTCCCGGGAGACCCAGTACTTC.

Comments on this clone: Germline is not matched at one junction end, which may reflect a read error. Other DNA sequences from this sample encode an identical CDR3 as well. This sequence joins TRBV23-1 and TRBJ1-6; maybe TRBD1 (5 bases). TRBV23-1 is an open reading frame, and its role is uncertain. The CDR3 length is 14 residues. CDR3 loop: CATTAPGNNSPLHF. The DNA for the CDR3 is TGCGCCACCACAGCCCCAGGGAATAATTCCCCCCTCCACTTT.

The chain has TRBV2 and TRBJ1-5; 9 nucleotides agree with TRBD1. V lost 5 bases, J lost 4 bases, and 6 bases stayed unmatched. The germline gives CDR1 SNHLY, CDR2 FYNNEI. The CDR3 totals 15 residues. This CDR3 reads CASSIQTGGNQPQHF. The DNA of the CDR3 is TGTGCCAGCAGTATCCAGACAGGGGGGAATCAGCCCCAGCATTTT.

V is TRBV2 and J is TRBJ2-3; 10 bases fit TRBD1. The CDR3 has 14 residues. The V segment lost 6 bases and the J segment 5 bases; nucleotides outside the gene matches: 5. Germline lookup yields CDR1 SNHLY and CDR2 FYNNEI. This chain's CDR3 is CASSPGQGRDTQYF. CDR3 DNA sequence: TGTGCCAGCAGCCCGGGACAGGGGAGAGATACGCAGTATTTT.

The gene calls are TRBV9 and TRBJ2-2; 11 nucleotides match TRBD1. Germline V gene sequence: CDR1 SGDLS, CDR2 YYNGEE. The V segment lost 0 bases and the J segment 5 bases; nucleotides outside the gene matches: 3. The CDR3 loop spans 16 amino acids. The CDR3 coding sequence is TGTGCCAGCAGCGTAGCGGGACAGGGGGGAACCGGGGAGCTGTTTTTT. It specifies CASSVAGQGGTGELFF.

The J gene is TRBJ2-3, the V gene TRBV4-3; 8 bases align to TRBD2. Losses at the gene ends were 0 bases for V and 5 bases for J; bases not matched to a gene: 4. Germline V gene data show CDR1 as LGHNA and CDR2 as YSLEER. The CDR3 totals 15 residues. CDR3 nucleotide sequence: TGCGCCAGCAGCCAAGAAGGTAGCGGGGTAGATACGCAGTATTTT. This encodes CASSQEGSGVDTQYF.

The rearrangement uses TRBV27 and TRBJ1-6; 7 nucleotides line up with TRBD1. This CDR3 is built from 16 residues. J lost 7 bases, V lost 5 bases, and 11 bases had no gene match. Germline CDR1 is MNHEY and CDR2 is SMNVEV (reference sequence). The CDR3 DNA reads TGTGCCAGCAGTCAACTAGACAGGGTCGGCAATTCACCCCTCCACTTT. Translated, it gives CASSQLDRVGNSPLHF.

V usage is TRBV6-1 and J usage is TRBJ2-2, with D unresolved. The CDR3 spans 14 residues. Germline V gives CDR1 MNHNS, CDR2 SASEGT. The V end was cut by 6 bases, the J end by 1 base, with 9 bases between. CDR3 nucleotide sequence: TGTGCCAGCAGCCTCCTCCGGAACACCGGGGAGCTGTTTTTT. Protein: CASSLLRNTGELFF.

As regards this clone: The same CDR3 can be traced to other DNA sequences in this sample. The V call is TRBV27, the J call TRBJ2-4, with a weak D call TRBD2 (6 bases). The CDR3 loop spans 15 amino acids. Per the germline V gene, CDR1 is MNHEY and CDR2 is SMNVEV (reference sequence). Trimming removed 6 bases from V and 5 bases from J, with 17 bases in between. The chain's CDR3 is CASSPFDGGQNIQYF. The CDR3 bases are TGTGCCAGCAGCCCGTTTGACGGGGGTCAAAACATTCAGTACTTC.

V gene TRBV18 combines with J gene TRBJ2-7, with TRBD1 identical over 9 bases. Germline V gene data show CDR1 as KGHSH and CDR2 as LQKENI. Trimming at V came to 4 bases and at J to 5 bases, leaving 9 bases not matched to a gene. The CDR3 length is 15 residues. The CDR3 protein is CASSLSGTGRNEQYF. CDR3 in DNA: TGTGCCAGCTCACTCTCCGGGACAGGGAGGAACGAGCAGTACTTC.

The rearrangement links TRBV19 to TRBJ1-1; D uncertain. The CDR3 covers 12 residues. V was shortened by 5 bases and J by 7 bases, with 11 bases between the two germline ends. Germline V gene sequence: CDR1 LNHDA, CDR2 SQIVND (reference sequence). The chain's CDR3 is CASSWLGLEAFF. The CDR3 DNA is TGTGCCAGTAGTTGGCTCGGACTTGAAGCTTTCTTT.